Below are 23 T cell receptor beta chains sequenced from a single sample in a study of STAT5B mutations in CD4+ large granular lymphocyte leukemia. Data came from immunoSEQ multiplex PCR; TCRdb stores just in-frame clones and leaves some out. The sample shows tens of thousands of clones, about four fifths of them seen only once. Sequencing was carried out using CD4+ T cells from blood buffy coats. The receptors shown here come from a human donor in good health.

The V gene is TRBV9, the J gene TRBJ2-7; 7 bases are a match to TRBD1. Germline loops: CDR1 SGDLS, CDR2 YYNGEE. The CDR3 is made up of 14 amino acids. The J segment lost 2 bases and the V segment lost 1 base, leaving 3 bases of the junction unmatched. In DNA, the CDR3 is TGTGCCAGCAGCGTAACAGGGGCAGCCTACGAGCAGTACTTC. Residues: CASSVTGAAYEQYF. The full variable domain, with the rest looked up from reference TRBV9 and TRBJ2-7, is DSGVTQTPKHLITATGQRVTLRCSPRSGDLSVYWYQQSLDQGLQFLIQYYNGEERAKGNILERFSAQQFPDLHSELNLSSLELGDSALYFCASSVTGAAYEQYFGPGTRLTVT.

This clone turned up a few times. The V and J genes are TRBV5-4 and TRBJ1-1; 7 bases fit TRBD1. V dropped 5 bases and J dropped 4; count of bases not matched to a gene: 11. Germline CDR1 is SGHNT and CDR2 is YYREEE (reference sequence). CDR3 size: 15 residues. CDR3 sequence: CASRPGQEWGTEAFF. DNA of the CDR3: TGTGCCAGCAGACCCGGACAGGAATGGGGCACTGAAGCTTTCTTT.

The chain carries TRBV5-1 and TRBJ2-3, with D perhaps being TRBD1 or TRBD2 (6 bases each). The CDR3 runs 17 residues. V was shortened by 4 bases and J by 0 bases, with 18 bases between the two germline ends. Per the germline V gene, CDR1 is SGHRS and CDR2 is YFSETQ. CDR3 residues: CASSQGWAGPSTDTQYF. The CDR3 nucleotides read TGCGCCAGCAGCCAGGGGTGGGCGGGACCGAGCACAGATACGCAGTATTTT.

This chain connects TRBV7-2 to TRBJ2-4, with D possibly being TRBD2 (6 bases). V shed 1 base and J shed 1 base, with 8 bases lying between them. From germline, CDR1 is SGHTA and CDR2 FQGNSA. There are 15 residues in the CDR3. This chain's CDR3 is CASSLVADAKNIQYF. The CDR3 coding sequence is TGTGCCAGCAGCTTAGTAGCGGACGCCAAAAACATTCAGTACTTC.

V gene TRBV28 combines with J gene TRBJ1-1; tentative D call: TRBD1 (6 bases). CDR1 and CDR2 from the germline V gene are MDHEN and SYDVKM. The CDR3 spans 14 residues. Trimming pared 8 bases from V and 4 bases from J, leaving 17 bases between. In DNA, the CDR3 is TGTGCCAGCCGCCGGGGCGGGGGCCGCACTGAAGCTTTCTTT. Translated: CASRRGGGRTEAFF.

The CDR3 reads CAIRAGTGGDQPQHF. Here the CDR3 DNA reads TGTGCCATCAGGGCCGGGACAGGGGGCGATCAGCCCCAGCATTTT. The chain carries TRBV10-3 and TRBJ1-5; 12 positions agree with TRBD1. With V trimmed by 6 bases and J by 5 bases, 5 bases remained unmatched. CDR1 and CDR2 from the germline V gene are ENHRY and SYGVKD. This CDR3 is built from 15 residues.

This clone has only a few counts. V gene TRBV5-8 combines with J gene TRBJ2-3; D remains unclear. Germline V gene lookup returns CDR1 SGHTS and CDR2 YDEGEE. Trimming cost V 0 bases and J 0 bases, with 17 bases left between them. The CDR3 is 18 residues long. The CDR3 spells CASSLEGYRRASTDTQYF. In nucleotides, the CDR3 is TGTGCCAGCAGCTTGGAAGGTTACCGTAGGGCGAGCACAGATACGCAGTATTTT.

This clone was picked up one time. The J gene is TRBJ1-1, the V gene TRBV19; no firm D call. The CDR3 has 13 amino acids. V gave up 3 bases and J gave up 0 bases, with 5 bases separating them. Per the germline V gene, CDR1 is LNHDA and CDR2 is SQIVND (reference sequence). The CDR3 nucleotides are TGTGCCAGTAGTATCGTAATGAACACTGAAGCTTTCTTT. Amino acids: CASSIVMNTEAFF.

A note on this clone: The junction departs from the called germline gene at one end, perhaps through a read error. The sample has other DNA sequences that encode this CDR3 too. The chain has TRBV5-4 and TRBJ1-1; D remains ambiguous. The germline CDR1 and CDR2 sequences are SGHNT and YYREEE (reference sequence). The CDR3 runs 13 residues. The CDR3 is CASSEGMNTEAFF. CDR3 bases: TGTGCCAGCAGTGAGGGAATGAACACTGAAGCCTTCTTT.

This clone was recorded once. V gene TRBV4-2 combines with J gene TRBJ2-2; D perhaps matches TRBD2 (5 bases). Germline lookup yields CDR1 LGHNA and CDR2 YNFKEQ. This CDR3 is 16 amino acids long. The V end was cut by 3 bases, the J end by 5 bases, with 16 bases between. The CDR3 nucleotides read TGTGCCAGCAGCCACTCTACCGCGGGCGGTACCGGGGAGCTGTTTTTT. Amino acid sequence: CASSHSTAGGTGELFF.

V is TRBV5-1 and J is TRBJ1-5; D is undetermined. The CDR3 length is 14 residues. Germline assignment: CDR1 SGHRS and CDR2 YFSETQ. V was shortened by 6 bases and J by 2 bases, with 12 bases between the two germline ends. The DNA for the CDR3 is TGCGCCAGCACGGCCCTTCCTGGCAATCAGCCCCAGCATTTT. Translated: CASTALPGNQPQHF.

This clone was found a few times. V and J are TRBV18 and TRBJ1-2; D unclear. Trimming pared 4 bases from V and 0 bases from J, leaving 9 bases between. CDR3 length: 14 residues. Germline CDR1 KGHSH, CDR2 LQKENI. DNA for the CDR3: TGTGCCAGCTCACGAGGCGGGGCTAACTATGGCTACACCTTC. It encodes CASSRGGANYGYTF.

The chain employs TRBV9 and TRBJ2-7, with 10 bases aligning to TRBD2. V dropped 2 bases and J dropped 2; count of bases not matched to a gene: 7. CDR3 length equals 16 residues. The germline V gene has CDR1 SGDLS and CDR2 YYNGEE. CDR3 protein: CASSVSGRAPTYEQYF. Written as DNA, the CDR3 is TGTGCCAGCAGCGTGAGCGGGAGGGCCCCCACCTACGAGCAGTACTTC.

This chain joins TRBV7-2 and TRBJ2-5; the D gene is possibly TRBD2 (5 bases). CDR3 length: 14 residues. V was shortened by 5 bases and J by 3 bases, with 13 bases between the two germline ends. Germline assignment: CDR1 SGHTA and CDR2 FQGNSA. The CDR3 sequence is CASSTRRGEETQYF. The CDR3 DNA is TGTGCCAGCAGCACAAGACGGGGAGAAGAGACCCAGTACTTC.

This chain joins TRBV10-1 and TRBJ2-1, with 7 nucleotides matching TRBD1. The CDR3 length is 15 residues. V dropped 6 bases and J dropped 2; count of bases not matched to a gene: 7. Germline V CDR1 and CDR2: WNHNN, SYGVQD (reference sequence). The CDR3 here is CASSQDRVPYNEQFF. In DNA, the CDR3 is TGCGCCAGCAGCCAAGACAGGGTTCCCTACAATGAGCAGTTCTTC.

J is TRBJ2-1 and V is TRBV5-1; D may be TRBD2 (6 bases). The CDR3 is 21 residues long. The germline gives CDR1 SGHRS, CDR2 YFSETQ. Between the trimmed V and J ends, which lost 1 base and 0 bases, there was a span of 26 bases. The CDR3 is CASSLRLAYTTPLSSYNEQFF. Written as DNA, the CDR3 is TGCGCCAGCAGCTTGCGGCTAGCGTATACAACCCCGTTGAGCTCCTACAATGAGCAGTTCTTC.

The rearrangement links TRBV10-1 to TRBJ2-2; weak D call: TRBD1 (6 bases). The CDR3 length is 15 residues. Germline lookup yields CDR1 WNHNN and CDR2 SYGVQD (reference sequence). The V end lost 6 bases, the J end lost 3 bases, and 14 bases lay between the germline ends. CDR3 sequence (DNA): TGCGCCAGCAGCCCTTTGGACAGAGACACCGGGGAGCTGTTTTTT. Translated: CASSPLDRDTGELFF.

This clone has a handful of counts. The chain uses TRBV10-3 and TRBJ1-2; D unresolved. The V end was cut by 0 bases, the J end by 2 bases, with 4 bases between. Germline loops: CDR1 ENHRY, CDR2 SYGVKD. This CDR3 is 13 amino acids long. The CDR3 loop is CAISESPNYGYTF. The CDR3 DNA sequence: TGTGCCATCAGTGAGTCGCCAAACTATGGCTACACCTTC.

J is TRBJ2-3 and V is TRBV7-8; 14 bases are shared with TRBD2. The germline gives CDR1 SGHVS, CDR2 FQNEAQ. CDR3 size: 16 residues. J lost 4 bases, V lost 4 bases, and 4 bases had no gene match. CDR3 in amino acids: CASSWTSGRLADTQYF. The DNA of the CDR3 is TGTGCCAGCAGCTGGACTAGCGGGAGGCTAGCAGATACGCAGTATTTT.

This chain links TRBV5-1 with TRBJ2-2, with no clear D. Trimming removed 0 bases at V and 1 base at J, with 4 bases between. The CDR3 totals 14 residues. The germline CDR1 and CDR2 sequences are SGHRS and YFSETQ. CDR3 loop: CASSLDRNTGELFF. The CDR3 DNA reads TGCGCCAGCAGCTTGGACAGGAACACCGGGGAGCTGTTTTTT.

This clone has a handful of counts. The gene calls are TRBV7-6 and TRBJ1-1; 11 bases align to TRBD1. After removal of 6 bases from V and 7 bases from J, the junction contained 10 bases not matched to a gene. This CDR3 spans 15 amino acids. CDR1 is SGHVS and CDR2 is FNYEAQ in the germline V gene. The CDR3 DNA follows: TGTGCCAGCAGTTTCGGACAGGGGGCTAATCATGAAGCTTTCTTT. This gives the protein CASSFGQGANHEAFF. The full variable domain, its missing parts supplied by reference TRBV7-6 and TRBJ1-1, is GAGVSQSPRYKVTKRGQDVALRCDPISGHVSLYWYRQALGQGPEFLTYFNYEAQQDKSGLPNDRFSAERPEGSISTLTIQRTEQRDSAMYRCASSFGQGANHEAFFGQGTRLTVV.

The chain has TRBV7-6 and TRBJ2-1; 10 bases fit TRBD2. The CDR3 is 13 residues long. The V gene end was trimmed by 4 bases and the J gene end by 10 bases; junction bases not matched to a gene: 4. Germline V gene lookup returns CDR1 SGHVS and CDR2 FNYEAQ. CDR3 nucleotide sequence: TGTGCCAGCAGCTATACGACTAGCGGGGAGCAGTTCTTC. Translation: CASSYTTSGEQFF.

The gene calls are TRBV7-6 and TRBJ2-1, with 9 nucleotides matching TRBD2. After removal of 1 base from V and 3 bases from J, the junction contained 10 bases not matched to a gene. CDR1 SGHVS and CDR2 FNYEAQ come from the germline V gene. The CDR3 consists of 18 residues. The CDR3 sequence: CASSLVGASGMVYNEQFF. The CDR3, as DNA: TGTGCCAGCAGCTTAGTAGGGGCTAGCGGGATGGTCTACAATGAGCAGTTCTTC.